The 16 T cell receptor beta chains listed next were all sequenced from one sample in a study of shared clonotypes between healthy human individuals. Only in-frame clones appear in the TCRdb table, and some are missing; sequencing was by immunoSEQ multiplex PCR. The sample includes about 690,000 clones, roughly 91% of them seen just once. Sequencing was done on a sample of memory CD8+ T cells from PBMCs. Subset of the sample: CD45RO+ cells pooled with CCR7-negative TemRA cells. Every receptor here comes from a man between 18 and 29 years old in good health. Some clones in this sample may be carry-over from other donors' samples.

The rearrangement links TRBV29-1 to TRBJ2-7; D perhaps matches TRBD1 (6 bases). The CDR3 has 15 residues. Germline V lookup: CDR1 SQVTM, CDR2 ANQGSEA. Trimming cost V 1 base and J 2 bases, with 15 bases left between them. CDR3 DNA: TGCAGCGTTGAAGTAATACGGCAGGGGACCTACGAGCAGTACTTC. It encodes CSVEVIRQGTYEQYF.

This chain uses TRBV30 with TRBJ2-3; D perhaps matches TRBD2 (7 bases). V lost 5 bases, J lost 1 base, and 22 bases lay in between. There are 17 residues in the CDR3. Germline V gives CDR1 GTSNPN, CDR2 SVGIG (reference sequence). CDR3 coding DNA: TGTGCCTGGCGGGGGGTAGGGGGGGATAGGGGCACAGATACGCAGTATTTT. Protein: CAWRGVGGDRGTDTQYF.

J is TRBJ2-3 and V is TRBV13; 14 nucleotides line up with TRBD2. Germline V gene lookup returns CDR1 PRHDT and CDR2 FYEKMQ (reference sequence). The CDR3 is 17 residues long. V dropped 5 bases and J dropped 5; count of bases not matched to a gene: 9. The CDR3 DNA sequence: TGTGCCAGCAGCGAAATAGGACTAGCGGGAGGCATAGATACGCAGTATTTT. It codes for CASSEIGLAGGIDTQYF.

J is TRBJ2-1 and V is TRBV27, with a weak D call TRBD1 (6 bases). V was trimmed by 6 bases and J by 1 base, leaving 19 bases between them. Germline CDR1 is MNHEY and CDR2 is SMNVEV (reference sequence). The CDR3 contains 17 residues. The CDR3 region is CASSPNGGRESYNEQFF. The CDR3 DNA follows: TGTGCCAGCAGCCCCAATGGGGGCAGGGAGTCCTACAATGAGCAGTTCTTC.

The chain employs TRBV11-2 and TRBJ2-3; 13 bases fit TRBD2. The length of the CDR3 is 16 residues. Germline loops: CDR1 SGHAT, CDR2 FQNNGV. Trimming took 4 bases from V and 7 from J; bases not matched to a gene: 8. In DNA, the CDR3 is TGTGCCAGCAGCTACACTCGACTAGCGGGAGGCAATACGCAGTATTTT. Translated, it gives CASSYTRLAGGNTQYF.

This chain connects TRBV9 to TRBJ2-5; 8 bases are a match to TRBD1. Germline CDR1 reads SGDLS; CDR2 reads YYNGEE. This CDR3 region has 20 residues. Trimming at V came to 4 bases and at J to 0 bases, leaving 20 bases not matched to a gene. The CDR3: CASSTRQGSTQKSYQETQYF. CDR3 DNA: TGTGCCAGCAGCACCCGACAGGGGTCTACACAAAAATCGTACCAAGAGACCCAGTACTTC.

The rearrangement uses TRBV7-2 and TRBJ2-1; D possibly corresponds to TRBD2 (7 bases). V was pared by 5 bases and J by 2 bases, with 16 bases between. Germline loops: CDR1 SGHTA, CDR2 FQGNSA. There are 16 residues in the CDR3. The CDR3 coding sequence is TGTGCCAGCAGCCCTGGCTCGGGGGGCCCCTACAATGAGCAGTTCTTC. Its translation: CASSPGSGGPYNEQFF.

The chain employs TRBV5-8 and TRBJ2-1, with 9 bases that match TRBD2. Losses at the gene ends were 3 bases for V and 7 bases for J; bases not matched to a gene: 11. The CDR3 sequence is 16 residues long. Germline values: CDR1 SGHTS, CDR2 YDEGEE. This CDR3 reads CASSWRGGRAGNEQFF. The CDR3 coding sequence is TGTGCCAGCAGCTGGCGAGGCGGGAGGGCCGGTAATGAGCAGTTCTTC.

The chain recombines TRBV4-1 with TRBJ2-3; 10 positions agree with TRBD2. This CDR3 is 16 amino acids long. J lost 6 bases, V lost 2 bases, and 8 bases had no gene match. CDR1 is MGHRA and CDR2 is YSYEKL in the germline V gene. The CDR3 DNA sequence: TGCGCCAGCAGCCAATTGGCTAGCGGGAGAGAGGATACGCAGTATTTT. This codes for CASSQLASGREDTQYF.

The chain is built from TRBV7-3 and TRBJ2-2; possibly TRBD2 for D (5 bases). This CDR3 has 17 amino acids. Germline loops: CDR1 SGHTA, CDR2 FQGTGA. V was trimmed by 2 bases and J by 3 bases, leaving 16 bases between them. This CDR3 reads CASSLLRAGRDTGELFF. DNA for the CDR3: TGTGCCAGCAGCTTATTGCGGGCAGGTCGGGACACCGGGGAGCTGTTTTTT.

The chain combines TRBV6-1 with TRBJ2-1, with 13 bases fitting TRBD2. The CDR3 loop spans 15 amino acids. CDR1 and CDR2 from the germline V gene are MNHNS and SASEGT. V gave up 11 bases and J gave up 7 bases; unmatched junction bases: 11. CDR3 sequence reads: CACAWGTSGTNEQFF. The CDR3 nucleotides read TGTGCCTGCGCGTGGGGGACTAGCGGGACTAATGAGCAGTTCTTC.

The J gene is TRBJ2-7, the V gene TRBV27; the D is unclear. V lost 2 bases and J lost 5, with 10 bases in between. The CDR3 consists of 13 residues. The germline V gene has CDR1 MNHEY and CDR2 SMNVEV (reference sequence). CDR3 in amino acids: CASSLQAFHEQYF. CDR3 nucleotides: TGTGCCAGCAGTTTACAAGCGTTCCACGAGCAGTACTTC.

The chain joins TRBV15 to TRBJ1-4; D unclear. V shed 3 bases and J shed 5 bases, with 13 bases lying between them. Germline V CDR1 and CDR2: LNHNV, YYDKDF (reference sequence). The CDR3 totals 15 residues. The CDR3, as DNA: TGTGCCACCAGCAGGGACCGGGGTCCCAATGAAAAACTGTTTTTT. Amino acids: CATSRDRGPNEKLFF.

The chain joins TRBV11-3 to TRBJ2-5; 12 nucleotides line up with TRBD2. This CDR3 region has 15 residues. Germline CDR1 reads SGHNT; CDR2 reads YENEEA. With V trimmed by 3 bases and J by 3 bases, 2 bases remained unmatched. Written as DNA, the CDR3 is TGTGCCAGCAGCTTCACTAGCGGGGGGAAAGAGACCCAGTACTTC. This translates into CASSFTSGGKETQYF.

This chain connects TRBV4-2 to TRBJ2-1; D ambiguous. The CDR3 is made up of 16 amino acids. V was cut by 0 bases and J by 2 bases, with 11 bases left in between. Germline CDR1 is LGHNA and CDR2 is YNFKEQ. CDR3 protein: CASSQDSTGAYNEQFF. CDR3 coding DNA: TGTGCCAGCAGCCAAGATAGTACTGGGGCCTACAATGAGCAGTTCTTC.

The CDR3 bases are TGTGCCAGCAGCTTGGCGTGGTCTGTTAGGACTGAATTTGGGGAGCAGTACTTC. As protein: CASSLAWSVRTEFGEQYF. The chain combines TRBV5-4 with TRBJ2-7, with D possibly matching TRBD2 (5 bases). The V end was cut by 0 bases, the J end by 7 bases, with 26 bases between. Germline values: CDR1 SGHNT, CDR2 YYREEE (reference sequence). The CDR3 runs to 18 residues. Variable domain in full (rest from reference TRBV5-4 and TRBJ2-7): ETGVTQSPTHLIKTRGQQVTLRCSSQSGHNTVSWYQQALGQGPQFIFQYYREEENGRGNFPPRFSGLQFPNYSSELNVNALELDDSALYLCASSLAWSVRTEFGEQYFGPGTRLTVT.